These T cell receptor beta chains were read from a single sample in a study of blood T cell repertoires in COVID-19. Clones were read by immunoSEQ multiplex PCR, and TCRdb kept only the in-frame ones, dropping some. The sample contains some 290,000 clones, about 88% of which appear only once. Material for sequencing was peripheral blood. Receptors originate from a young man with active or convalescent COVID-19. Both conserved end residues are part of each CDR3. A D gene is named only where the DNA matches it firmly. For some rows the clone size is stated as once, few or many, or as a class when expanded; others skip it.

TGTGCCAGCAGTTTCTCCCGGGAGCTGTTTTTT,CASSFSRELFF,TRBJ2-2,TRBV12-3/TRBV12-4,.,.
TGTGCCAGCAGCTGGACAGGGATCAATGAGCAGTTCTTC,CASSWTGINEQFF,TRBJ2-1,TRBV11-3,TRBD1,.
TGTGCCAGCAGCGTAGAGATGGGCCAGGCGACTGAAGCTTTCTTT,CASSVEMGQATEAFF,TRBJ1-1,TRBV9,.,many
TGTGCCAGCAGTTTAGGGCAGTTGCAGCCCCAGCATTTT,CASSLGQLQPQHF,TRBJ1-5,TRBV27,.,many
TGTGCCAGCAGCTTAAGCGGGGGCAAAACCTACGAGCAGTACTTC,CASSLSGGKTYEQYF,TRBJ2-7,TRBV7-3,.,few
TGTGCCAGCAGCCAACAGGGTGAGGCAGATGGCTACACCTTC,CASSQQGEADGYTF,TRBJ1-2,TRBV11-3,.,.
TGTGCCAGCAGTTACTCGACAGGATATGGCTACACCTTC,CASSYSTGYGYTF,TRBJ1-2,TRBV6-2/TRBV6-3,.,.
TGTGCCAGTAGTACCCCCCCTGGGAGGGCCAACACTGAAGCTTTCTTT,CASSTPPGRANTEAFF,TRBJ1-1,TRBV19,.,once
TGTGCCAGCAGTTACGGGCAGTTCAACGGCTACACCTTC,CASSYGQFNGYTF,TRBJ1-2,TRBV6-2/TRBV6-3,.,many
TGCGCCAGCAGCCAAGATGGTCGAGGGTCACTCTATGAGCAGTTCTTC,CASSQDGRGSLYEQFF,TRBJ2-1,TRBV4-1,.,.
TGTGCCAGCTCACCGACAGTTAGCTCCTACGAGCAGTACTTC,CASSPTVSSYEQYF,TRBJ2-7,TRBV18,.,few
TGTGCCAGCAGCCCAAAGGTCGGCGAGTCTAGCGGGGAGAAAGAGACCCAGTACTTC,CASSPKVGESSGEKETQYF,TRBJ2-5,TRBV7-3,TRBD2,.
TGTGCCATCAGTAACAGGGGGCCCACTGAAGCTTTCTTT,CAISNRGPTEAFF,TRBJ1-1,TRBV10-3,TRBD1,.
TGTGCCAGCAGCCCCCCTAGCGGGATGCCCTACGAGCAGTACTTC,CASSPPSGMPYEQYF,TRBJ2-7,TRBV11-3,TRBD2,.
TGTGCCAGTAGGGGGCGCTACGAGCAGTACTTC,CASRGRYEQYF,TRBJ2-7,TRBV19,.,.
TGTGCCAGCAGCCCAGACCGGTCCAAGAGATATGAGCAGTTCTTC,CASSPDRSKRYEQFF,TRBJ2-1,TRBV14,.,.
TGTGCCAGCAGCGCCGGGACAGGGGGCTACTACGAGCAGTACTTC,CASSAGTGGYYEQYF,TRBJ2-7,TRBV6-5,TRBD1,.
TGTGCCAGCAGTTTATCCAGCGGGGGACCCTACGAGCAGTACTTC,CASSLSSGGPYEQYF,TRBJ2-7,TRBV27,TRBD2,.
TGTGCCAGCAGTGTGTCTCCCGTCTCGCCCCAGCATTTT,CASSVSPVSPQHF,TRBJ1-5,TRBV2,.,once
TGTGCCAGCAGCCAAGGGACTAGCGGGGGGGAGGCGAGAAATACGCAGTATTTT,CASSQGTSGGEARNTQYF,TRBJ2-3,TRBV3-1/TRBV3-2,TRBD2,.
TGTGCCAGCAGTCGCGGGGACAGGGTACAAGAGACCCAGTACTTC,CASSRGDRVQETQYF,TRBJ2-5,TRBV28,TRBD1,few
TGTGCCAGTAGGACCGGGACAGTAGTAACCGGGGAGCTGTTTTTT,CASRTGTVVTGELFF,TRBJ2-2,TRBV19,TRBD1,.
TGTGCCAGCAGCTTACCCGGACAGAGAGCCAAAAACATTCAGTACTTC,CASSLPGQRAKNIQYF,TRBJ2-4,TRBV11-2,.,.
TGTGCCAGCAGTTACTCGGCACAGGGGGGCTATGGCTACACCTTC,CASSYSAQGGYGYTF,TRBJ1-2,TRBV6-2/TRBV6-3,TRBD1,.
TGTGCCAGCAGTTTAATTACAAAGACTAGCGGGGGGTTTAGAGAGACCCAGTACTTC,CASSLITKTSGGFRETQYF,TRBJ2-5,TRBV27,TRBD2,.
TGTGCCAGCAGCCCAGGGGCTAGCGGGAGGGCCAAGGCGCAGTATTTT,CASSPGASGRAKAQYF,TRBJ2-3,TRBV5-4,TRBD2,.
TGCGCCAGCAGCCATCCAACAGGGCTGGCTGGAAACACCATATATTTT,CASSHPTGLAGNTIYF,TRBJ1-3,TRBV4-1,.,many
TGTGCCAGCAGTTACGGAGGTCAGCCCCAGCATTTT,CASSYGGQPQHF,TRBJ1-5,TRBV6-2/TRBV6-3,.,.
TGTGCCAGCAGGAGGGGACTGGGAGCGGTTCAAGAGACCCAGTACTTC,CASRRGLGAVQETQYF,TRBJ2-5,TRBV2,.,.
TGTGCCAGCAGTTCAGAGACTTTAAATGAGCAGTTCTTC,CASSSETLNEQFF,TRBJ2-1,TRBV27,.,.
TGTGCCAGCAGTTTAGTTGCGGGGCCCTACAATGAGCAGTTCTTC,CASSLVAGPYNEQFF,TRBJ2-1,TRBV27,.,.
TGTGCCAGCAGCTTAGGATACTCTTACAATGAGCAGTTCTTC,CASSLGYSYNEQFF,TRBJ2-1,TRBV7-2,.,.
TGTGCCAGCAGTTTATCTCCTCGGGGGACCGGTACGCAGTATTTT,CASSLSPRGTGTQYF,TRBJ2-3,TRBV27,.,.
TGTGCCAGCAGCTTAGGGACCTGGACTAGCGGGACCTACGAGCAGTACTTC,CASSLGTWTSGTYEQYF,TRBJ2-7,TRBV7-8,TRBD2,.
TGTGCCAGCAGCCCTGGACAGGGTGTATACGAGCAGTACTTC,CASSPGQGVYEQYF,TRBJ2-7,TRBV7-6,TRBD1,.
TGCGCCAGCAGCTTAGGGAGCCGGAGCACAGATACGCAGTATTTT,CASSLGSRSTDTQYF,TRBJ2-3,TRBV5-1,.,.
TGTGCCAGCAGGTGGACTAGCGGAAACACCGGGGAGCTGTTTTTT,CASRWTSGNTGELFF,TRBJ2-2,TRBV27,TRBD2,.
TGTGCCAGCAGCGTAGTGGGAGATTCACCCCTCCACTTT,CASSVVGDSPLHF,TRBJ1-6,TRBV9,.,.
TGTGCCAGCAGCCTGATACCCGGGACAAAGAGGGAGACCCAGTACTTC,CASSLIPGTKRETQYF,TRBJ2-5,TRBV5-6,.,once
TGTGCCAGCAGTCCTAAGCGGACTAGCCCTTACAATGAGCAGTTCTTC,CASSPKRTSPYNEQFF,TRBJ2-1,TRBV6-6,TRBD2,.
TGTGCCAGCAGTGAAGGTCACAGGGGCAATCAGCCCCAGCATTTT,CASSEGHRGNQPQHF,TRBJ1-5,TRBV2,.,.
TGTGCCAGCAGCCGCGCGGCAATTCCCCAAACCTTCTACGAGCAGTACTTC,CASSRAAIPQTFYEQYF,TRBJ2-7,TRBV9,.,.
TGCAGCGTTGCACAGGCTCTTTTAGAGACCCAGTACTTC,CSVAQALLETQYF,TRBJ2-5,TRBV29-1,.,.
TGTGCCAGCAGCCAAGCCAGACTCAGCACAGATACGCAGTATTTT,CASSQARLSTDTQYF,TRBJ2-3,TRBV14,.,.
TGTGCCAGTAGTATAGATCGCGGACAGGGTGGAGGCTACACCTTC,CASSIDRGQGGGYTF,TRBJ1-2,TRBV19,TRBD1,.
TGTGCCAGCAGTGGAAATCGTCAGGGGGCGGACGGCTACACCTTC,CASSGNRQGADGYTF,TRBJ1-2,TRBV2,TRBD1,.
TGTGCCAGCAGTGAAACAGCGGGAGCGGTGAATGAGCAGTTCTTC,CASSETAGAVNEQFF,TRBJ2-1,TRBV2,TRBD2,.
TGTGCCAGCAGCCCCCCTAACTCCGGGGGGAACACTGAAGCTTTCTTT,CASSPPNSGGNTEAFF,TRBJ1-1,TRBV13,.,.
TGTGCCAGCAGCGTAGGTGGAGGCCCCGACCACCAGTACTTC,CASSVGGGPDHQYF,TRBJ2-4,TRBV9,.,once
TGTGCCAGCAGTTTTGGGGCGCCGGCTTTCTTT,CASSFGAPAFF,TRBJ1-1,TRBV12-3/TRBV12-4,.,.
TGCGCCAGCAGCCCGCCCGGGGGAGAGACCCAGTACTTC,CASSPPGGETQYF,TRBJ2-5,TRBV5-1,.,.
TGTGCCAGCAGTTCACATCCGGACAGGGGGTTTACGCAGTATTTT,CASSSHPDRGFTQYF,TRBJ2-3,TRBV28,TRBD1,.
TGTGCCGGCGCGTCAGGTCCCCATCAGCCCCAGCATTTT,CAGASGPHQPQHF,TRBJ1-5,TRBV19,.,.
TGTGCCAGCAGCTTGGCCGGGACAGGATCCTACGAGCAGTACTTC,CASSLAGTGSYEQYF,TRBJ2-7,TRBV5-5,TRBD1,.
TGTGCCAGCAGGCTGAACCAGGGGACTGAAGCTTTCTTT,CASRLNQGTEAFF,TRBJ1-1,TRBV5-5,.,once
TGTGCCAGCAGTGAACCTTGGGAAGAGGGTGAAGCTTTCTTT,CASSEPWEEGEAFF,TRBJ1-1,TRBV6-1,.,once
TGCGCCAGCAGCTTAACCGGCACTGAAGCTTTCTTT,CASSLTGTEAFF,TRBJ1-1,TRBV5-1,.,once
TGTGCCAGCAGTTTGACAGGGGGCAGGGGGCGAGTGGGGACTGAAGCTTTCTTT,CASSLTGGRGRVGTEAFF,TRBJ1-1,TRBV27,TRBD1,.
TGTGCCAGCGCGGGGGGAGACGGTAGCACAGATACGCAGTATTTT,CASAGGDGSTDTQYF,TRBJ2-3,TRBV28,TRBD2,.